These T cell receptor beta chains were read from a single sample in a study of response to subunit inactivated influenza vaccine. TCRdb used MiXCR to reprocess the RT-PCR reads, holding one entry per CDR3 protein. The sample has 600,000 to 850,000 distinct CDR3 sequences, less than 15% seen once. Sample: PBMCs from blood, taken 14 to 15 days before vaccination. Source of these receptors: a man aged 50 to 59 who received an inactivated influenza vaccine. CDR3s include the opening cysteine and the closing phenylalanine or tryptophan. The D gene is left open where the match is weak. Clone size, where shown, is once, few, many, or a class for clones that have expanded.

CDR3 protein: CSASPGHSNSPLHF
CDR3 DNA: TGCAGTGCCTCGCCGGGACATAGTAATTCACCCCTCCACTTT
D gene: -
V gene: TRBV20-1
clone size: -
J gene: TRBJ1-6

CDR3 protein: CASSLSGRVWGYYEQYF
CDR3 DNA: TGTGCCAGCAGTTTATCCGGCAGGGTGTGGGGATACTACGAGCAGTACTTC
D gene: -
V gene: TRBV12-3/TRBV12-4
clone size: -
J gene: TRBJ2-7

CDR3 protein: CATSEGYTDTQYF
CDR3 DNA: TGTGCCACCAGTGAAGGATACACAGATACGCAGTATTTT
D gene: -
V gene: TRBV24-1
clone size: -
J gene: TRBJ2-3

CDR3 protein: CASSQEHRGETQYF
CDR3 DNA: TGCGCCAGCAGCCAAGAGCACAGGGGAGAGACCCAGTACTTC
D gene: TRBD1
V gene: TRBV4-1
clone size: few
J gene: TRBJ2-5

CDR3 protein: CSARVRGRPYEQYF
CDR3 DNA: TGCAGTGCTAGAGTAAGGGGCAGGCCATACGAGCAGTACTTC
D gene: -
V gene: TRBV20-1
clone size: few
J gene: TRBJ2-7

CDR3 protein: CASSPGARTEAFF
CDR3 DNA: TGTGCCAGCAGCCCTGGGGCGCGGACTGAAGCTTTCTTT
D gene: -
V gene: TRBV12-3/TRBV12-4
clone size: few
J gene: TRBJ1-1

CDR3 protein: CASSLAVSGGISNQPQHF
CDR3 DNA: TGTGCCAGCAGCTTAGCGGTGTCAGGGGGGATTAGCAATCAGCCCCAGCATTTT
D gene: TRBD1
V gene: TRBV7-2
clone size: -
J gene: TRBJ1-5

CDR3 protein: CASSSPGTMSGTEAFF
CDR3 DNA: TGCGCCAGCAGCTCTCCCGGGACCATGAGTGGAACTGAAGCTTTCTTT
D gene: -
V gene: TRBV5-1
clone size: few
J gene: TRBJ1-1

CDR3 protein: CASSQDVRGETQYF
CDR3 DNA: TGTGCCAGCAGCCAAGACGTCAGGGGAGAGACCCAGTACTTC
D gene: -
V gene: TRBV4-2
clone size: few
J gene: TRBJ2-5

CDR3 protein: CASSFQGASSYEQYF
CDR3 DNA: TGCGCCAGCAGCTTCCAGGGGGCCAGCTCCTACGAGCAGTACTTC
D gene: TRBD1
V gene: TRBV5-1
clone size: few
J gene: TRBJ2-7

CDR3 protein: CSVSTRVYGNEQFF
CDR3 DNA: TGCAGCGTTTCGACTAGGGTCTATGGGAATGAGCAGTTCTTC
D gene: -
V gene: TRBV29-1
clone size: -
J gene: TRBJ2-1

CDR3 protein: CASSSNRVAGELFF
CDR3 DNA: TGTGCCAGCTCCTCTAATAGAGTGGCCGGGGAGCTGTTTTTT
D gene: -
V gene: TRBV2
clone size: -
J gene: TRBJ2-2

CDR3 protein: CSADRAPDTQYF
CDR3 DNA: TGCAGTGCTGACAGGGCCCCCGATACGCAGTATTTT
D gene: TRBD1
V gene: TRBV20-1
clone size: -
J gene: TRBJ2-3

CDR3 protein: CASSPDRGTNTGELFF
CDR3 DNA: TGTGCCAGCAGTCCGGACAGGGGTACTAACACCGGGGAGCTGTTTTTT
D gene: TRBD1
V gene: TRBV12-3/TRBV12-4
clone size: -
J gene: TRBJ2-2

CDR3 protein: CASSQEDRGQRNEQFF
CDR3 DNA: TGTGCCAGCAGCCAAGAGGACAGGGGGCAAAGGAATGAGCAGTTCTTC
D gene: TRBD1
V gene: TRBV4-2
clone size: few
J gene: TRBJ2-1

CDR3 protein: CATSDDSYGYTF
CDR3 DNA: TGTGCCACCAGTGATGACAGCTATGGCTACACCTTC
D gene: -
V gene: TRBV24-1
clone size: -
J gene: TRBJ1-2

CDR3 protein: CASSLSEAGAYEQYF
CDR3 DNA: TGTGCCAGCAGCCTCTCAGAAGCGGGAGCCTACGAGCAGTACTTC
D gene: TRBD2
V gene: TRBV7-2
clone size: few
J gene: TRBJ2-7

CDR3 protein: CSALTHLGAGTDTQYF
CDR3 DNA: TGCAGTGCCCTGACCCATTTAGGGGCTGGCACAGATACGCAGTATTTT
D gene: -
V gene: TRBV20-1
clone size: few
J gene: TRBJ2-3

CDR3 protein: CASSMGQGYEQYF
CDR3 DNA: TGCGCCAGCAGCATGGGACAGGGCTACGAGCAGTACTTC
D gene: TRBD1
V gene: TRBV5-1
clone size: many
J gene: TRBJ2-7

CDR3 protein: CATSSRGGPSGEQYF
CDR3 DNA: TGTGCCACCAGCAGTCGAGGTGGTCCATCAGGAGAGCAGTACTTC
D gene: -
V gene: TRBV15
clone size: few
J gene: TRBJ2-7

CDR3 protein: CSAGGRRDSPLHF
CDR3 DNA: TGCAGTGCGGGGGGACGAAGGGATTCACCCCTCCACTTT
D gene: -
V gene: TRBV20-1
clone size: -
J gene: TRBJ1-6

CDR3 protein: CASSLGDGIYEQYF
CDR3 DNA: TGCGCCAGCAGCTTGGGGGACGGAATCTACGAGCAGTACTTC
D gene: -
V gene: TRBV5-1
clone size: few
J gene: TRBJ2-7

CDR3 protein: CASSIGTSGRATETQYF
CDR3 DNA: TGCGCCAGCAGCATCGGGACTAGCGGGAGGGCCACAGAGACCCAGTACTTC
D gene: TRBD2
V gene: TRBV5-1
clone size: -
J gene: TRBJ2-5

CDR3 protein: CASSVEAGRGTDTQYF
CDR3 DNA: TGTGCCAGCAGCGTAGAGGCAGGGAGGGGCACAGATACGCAGTATTTT
D gene: TRBD2
V gene: TRBV9
clone size: -
J gene: TRBJ2-3

CDR3 protein: CASSLWGIGGQGDSEAFF
CDR3 DNA: TGCGCCAGCAGCTTGTGGGGGATCGGAGGACAGGGGGACAGCGAAGCTTTCTTT
D gene: TRBD1
V gene: TRBV5-1
clone size: -
J gene: TRBJ1-1

CDR3 protein: CASSYRTSYNEQFF
CDR3 DNA: TGTGCCAGCAGTTATCGGACCTCCTACAATGAGCAGTTCTTC
D gene: -
V gene: TRBV6-5
clone size: -
J gene: TRBJ2-1

CDR3 protein: CSARDLLTPLSKNIQYF
CDR3 DNA: TGCAGTGCTAGAGATCTTCTGACTCCTTTATCCAAAAACATTCAGTACTTC
D gene: -
V gene: TRBV20-1
clone size: -
J gene: TRBJ2-4

CDR3 protein: CASSLGLAGMNEQFF
CDR3 DNA: TGTGCCAGCAGCTTAGGACTAGCGGGAATGAATGAGCAGTTCTTC
D gene: TRBD2
V gene: TRBV11-1
clone size: -
J gene: TRBJ2-1

CDR3 protein: CATSDGRQRGGTDTQYF
CDR3 DNA: TGTGCCACCAGTGACGGGCGACAGAGGGGAGGCACAGATACGCAGTATTTT
D gene: -
V gene: TRBV24-1
clone size: -
J gene: TRBJ2-3